These 26 T cell receptor beta chains came from one sample sequenced in a study of blood T cell repertoires in COVID-19. Sequencing used immunoSEQ multiplex PCR; TCRdb keeps in-frame clones, though not all of them. The sample holds around 220,000 clones, approximately 80% seen once. Material: peripheral blood. Receptor source: a woman of 80 years or more with COVID-19, enrolled during active disease.

The chain uses TRBV7-8 and TRBJ2-2; D is unresolved. Per germline, CDR1 SGHVS and CDR2 FQNEAQ. The CDR3 is 15 residues long. V was cut by 5 bases and J by 4 bases, with 14 bases left in between. The CDR3 nucleotides are TGTGCCAGCAGCGCGCGCCGTTCGGGCACCGGGGAGCTGTTTTTT. It codes for CASSARRSGTGELFF.

The V call is TRBV19, the J call TRBJ1-5, with D maybe TRBD1 (6 bases). From germline, CDR1 is LNHDA and CDR2 SQIVND (reference sequence). The CDR3 sequence is 12 residues long. Trimming took off 8 bases at V and 3 bases at J, with 8 bases between the two ends. In nucleotides, the CDR3 is TGTGCCAGTGGACAGCCCAATCAGCCCCAGCATTTT. This gives the protein CASGQPNQPQHF.

This clone was observed a single time. The chain uses TRBV6-1 and TRBJ1-5, with no clear D. The CDR3 loop spans 16 amino acids. Germline CDR1 MNHNS, CDR2 SASEGT. V was cut by 2 bases and J by 4 bases, with 15 bases left in between. The CDR3 DNA is TGTGCCAGCAGTGAACGGGATCGGGGTCGGAATCAGCCCCAGCATTTT. As protein: CASSERDRGRNQPQHF.

This clone was observed a handful of times. The chain is built from TRBV7-9 and TRBJ1-4; D may be TRBD1 (6 bases). Germline-derived CDR1 and CDR2 are SEHNR and FQNEAQ (reference sequence). The CDR3 sequence is 16 residues long. V was shortened by 5 bases and J by 0 bases, with 13 bases between the two germline ends. For the CDR3, the DNA is TGTGCCAGCAGCCGCCTTTGGGGGCCAACTAATGAAAAACTGTTTTTT. Translating it yields CASSRLWGPTNEKLFF.

The V and J genes are TRBV19 and TRBJ1-5; D perhaps matches TRBD1 (6 bases). Germline V gene data show CDR1 as LNHDA and CDR2 as SQIVND (reference sequence). V was clipped by 6 bases and J by 4 bases, with 19 bases between them. This CDR3 has 16 amino acids. The CDR3 coding sequence is TGTGCCAGTAGGCCATTACAGGGTAGGGGGAATCAGCCCCAGCATTTT. It translates to CASRPLQGRGNQPQHF. Variable domain in full (rest from reference TRBV19 and TRBJ1-5): DGGITQSPKYLFRKEGQNVTLSCEQNLNHDAMYWYRQDPGQGLRLIYYSQIVNDFQKGDIAEGYSVSREKKESFPLTVTSAQKNPTAFYLCASRPLQGRGNQPQHFGDGTRLSIL.

This clone was observed once. The V gene is TRBV7-8, the J gene TRBJ1-5, with 9 positions matching TRBD1. Germline CDR1 reads SGHVS; CDR2 reads FQNEAQ. The length of the CDR3 is 15 residues. V was clipped by 5 bases and J by 4 bases; unmatched bases: 6. CDR3 region: CASSEGTGSNQPQHF. The CDR3 DNA reads TGTGCCAGCAGCGAAGGGACAGGGTCTAATCAGCCCCAGCATTTT.

This chain uses TRBV3-1 (or the pseudogene TRBV3-2) with TRBJ1-6; 7 bases map to TRBD1. Germline V gene lookup returns CDR1 LGHDT and CDR2 YNNKEL (reference sequence). J lost 10 bases, V lost 1 base, and 4 bases had no gene match. The CDR3 spans 14 residues. CDR3: CASSQGGGQSPLHF. Here the CDR3 DNA reads TGTGCCAGCAGCCAAGGAGGGGGCCAATCACCCCTCCACTTT.

Concerning this clone itself: At one boundary the junction diverges from the germline segment, which might be a read error. The chain combines TRBV7-7 with TRBJ1-1, with a tentative D call TRBD1 (5 bases). The CDR3 spans 13 residues. CDR1 is SSHAT, CDR2 FNYEAQ, per germline (reference sequence). CDR3 sequence reads: CASSIGHNTEAFF. The CDR3 region has the DNA TGTGCTAGCAGCATAGGACATAACACTGAAGCTTTCTTT.

The gene calls are TRBV10-2 and TRBJ2-7; no definite D call. Trimming cost V 5 bases and J 2 bases, with 16 bases left between them. This CDR3 comprises 15 residues. Germline CDR1 is WSHSY and CDR2 is SAAADI. CDR3 sequence: CASSQAATRTYEQYF. The CDR3 DNA is TGCGCCAGCAGTCAGGCTGCCACTCGTACCTACGAGCAGTACTTC.

Concerning this clone: Other DNA sequences in the same sample also yield this CDR3. The chain joins TRBV4-1 to TRBJ2-1; 11 nucleotides match TRBD2. The V gene end was trimmed by 4 bases and the J gene end by 3 bases; junction bases not matched to a gene: 5. This CDR3 has 16 amino acids. Germline values: CDR1 MGHRA, CDR2 YSYEKL. DNA for the CDR3: TGCGCCAGCAGCCCAGGGACTAGCGGCGTCTACAATGAGCAGTTCTTC. Its translation is CASSPGTSGVYNEQFF.

This clone has just one count. V usage is TRBV7-9 and J usage is TRBJ1-2, with D possibly matching TRBD1 (5 bases). Trimming pared 5 bases from V and 1 base from J, leaving 14 bases between. Germline loops: CDR1 SEHNR, CDR2 FQNEAQ (reference sequence). There are 15 residues in the CDR3. The CDR3 is CASSPNSGYNYGYTF. The CDR3 DNA is TGTGCCAGCAGCCCGAACTCAGGGTATAACTATGGCTACACCTTC.

The gene calls are TRBV20-1 and TRBJ2-3, with 10 bases identical to TRBD1. Looked up from germline, CDR1 is DFQATT and CDR2 is SNEGSKA (reference sequence). The CDR3 length is 11 residues. CDR3 in amino acids: CTYRGDRGLYF. DNA of the CDR3: TGCACCTACAGAGGGGACAGGGGCCTGTATTTT.

V usage is TRBV7-9 and J usage is TRBJ1-1; perhaps TRBD1 as D (5 bases). This CDR3 is built from 16 residues. Per the germline V gene, CDR1 is SEHNR and CDR2 is FQNEAQ (reference sequence). The germline V and J ends were trimmed by 3 bases and 4 bases, with 18 bases remaining between them. For the CDR3, the DNA is TGTGCCAGCAGCTTGCCTCCGGGCCTGGGGGGCACTGAAGCTTTCTTT. Protein product: CASSLPPGLGGTEAFF.

This clone came up once. The chain carries TRBV18 and TRBJ2-7, with 7 bases lining up with TRBD1. This CDR3 is 14 amino acids long. V trimming: 3 bases; J trimming: 5 bases; junction bases outside the gene matches: 7. Looked up from germline, CDR1 is KGHSH and CDR2 is LQKENI. The DNA for the CDR3 is TGTGCCAGCTCACCCCGACAGGGTCGGCACGAGCAGTACTTC. It specifies CASSPRQGRHEQYF.

The chain uses TRBV7-2 and TRBJ2-7; tentatively, D is TRBD2 (6 bases). CDR3 length equals 13 residues. Trimming cost V 8 bases and J 5 bases, with 16 bases left between them. Germline assignment: CDR1 SGHTA and CDR2 FQGNSA. The CDR3 reads CASAMGGGDEQYF. CDR3 coding DNA: TGTGCCAGCGCAATGGGGGGTGGAGACGAGCAGTACTTC.

J is TRBJ1-1 and V is TRBV6-6; D is perhaps TRBD1 (5 bases). The CDR3 runs to 13 residues. The V gene lost 2 bases and the J gene lost 11 bases, with 15 bases spanning the gap. Germline CDR1 and CDR2: MNHNY and SVGAGI (reference sequence). This CDR3 is CASSYPGGPKAFF. The CDR3 DNA sequence: TGTGCCAGCAGTTACCCGGGGGGTCCTAAGGCTTTCTTT.

This clone has a single count. V is TRBV7-9 and J is TRBJ2-1; possibly TRBD1 for D (5 bases). The CDR3 has 12 amino acids. With 1 base removed from V and 7 bases from J, the gap between germline ends came to 5 bases. Germline CDR1 reads SEHNR; CDR2 reads FQNEAQ (reference sequence). Written as DNA, the CDR3 is TGTGCCAGCAGCTTAGACAGGAATGAGCAGTTCTTC. Encoded protein: CASSLDRNEQFF.

V usage is TRBV7-8 and J usage is TRBJ1-1; TRBD1 is a possible D gene (5 bases). Trimming stripped 4 bases from V and 1 base from J, with 13 bases between. The CDR3 runs to 15 residues. Germline V gene data show CDR1 as SGHVS and CDR2 as FQNEAQ. CDR3 sequence (DNA): TGTGCCAGCAGCTCCGCCGGAAGGGGGAACACTGAAGCTTTCTTT. Protein sequence: CASSSAGRGNTEAFF.

V and J are TRBV18 and TRBJ2-1, with TRBD2 matching over 13 bases. This CDR3 has 19 residues. Germline V CDR1 and CDR2: KGHSH, LQKENI. V gave up 4 bases and J gave up 0 bases; unmatched junction bases: 9. CDR3 bases: TGTGCCAGCTCACGGGGACTAGCGGGATCCGTTCACTCCTACAATGAGCAGTTCTTC. This sequence encodes CASSRGLAGSVHSYNEQFF. Variable domain in full (rest from reference TRBV18 and TRBJ2-1): NAGVMQNPRHLVRRRGQEARLRCSPMKGHSHVYWYRQLPEEGLKFMVYLQKENIIDESGMPKERFSAEFPKEGPSILRIQQVVRGDSAAYFCASSRGLAGSVHSYNEQFFGPGTRLTVL.

In its sample, this clone was seen a few times. J is TRBJ1-3 and V is TRBV4-2; D remains ambiguous. The length of the CDR3 is 14 residues. Germline V CDR1 and CDR2: LGHNA, YNFKEQ. V lost 4 bases, J lost 6 bases, and 13 bases lay in between. The CDR3 here is CASSLGESENTIYF. CDR3 nucleotide sequence: TGTGCCAGCAGCCTCGGGGAAAGTGAAAACACCATATATTTT.

This clone was counted only a few times. The chain combines TRBV21-1 with TRBJ2-7; the D call in the table, TRBD1, was not verified against the DNA. TRBV21-1 constitutes a pseudogene. CDR3 length equals 14 residues. CDR3 sequence: CAGGLPDRPREQYF. In DNA, the CDR3 is TGTGCCGGGGGTTTGCCGGACAGACCGCGGGAGCAGTACTTC.

The chain joins TRBV11-1 to TRBJ2-1; D possibly corresponds to TRBD2 (5 bases). The CDR3 consists of 15 residues. V was cut by 5 bases and J by 4 bases, with 15 bases left in between. The germline CDR1 and CDR2 sequences are SGHAT and FQDESV (reference sequence). CDR3 coding DNA: TGTGCCAGCAGCCCACTAGTAGGGTTGTACAATGAGCAGTTCTTC. Translating it yields CASSPLVGLYNEQFF.

This chain joins TRBV3-1 (or the pseudogene TRBV3-2) and TRBJ2-5; 12 positions match TRBD2. J gave up 13 bases and V 2 bases, and 14 bases lay outside the gene matches. Germline CDR1 is LGHDT and CDR2 is YNNKEL (reference sequence). The length of the CDR3 is 16 residues. The DNA for the CDR3 is TGTGCCAGCAGCCAACCCGGGACTAGCGGGTCTCAGTTCTTGTACTTC. It translates to CASSQPGTSGSQFLYF.

This chain uses TRBV28 with TRBJ1-5, with D possibly being TRBD1 (6 bases). In germline, CDR1 is MDHEN, CDR2 SYDVKM. Trimming removed 4 bases from V and 7 bases from J, with 17 bases in between. The CDR3 has 15 amino acids. CDR3 nucleotides: TGTGCCAGCAGTTCGAACAGGGCGGTGGGCCAGCCCCAGCATTTT. Translation gives CASSSNRAVGQPQHF.

This chain links TRBV7-8 with TRBJ2-7; 7 positions match TRBD1. The CDR3 length is 16 residues. Germline V lookup: CDR1 SGHVS, CDR2 FQNEAQ. V lost 5 bases and J lost 2; bases outside the gene matches: 12. As DNA, the CDR3 is TGTGCCAGCAGCCTAGGTGGGGACAGCCTTCCCTACGAGCAGTACTTC. Residues: CASSLGGDSLPYEQYF.

This clone showed up just a few times. The rearrangement links TRBV5-1 to TRBJ2-5; tentative D call: TRBD2 (6 bases). Trimming removed 1 base at V and 5 bases at J, with 12 bases between. This CDR3 contains 14 residues. Germline V CDR1 and CDR2: SGHRS, YFSETQ. The CDR3 loop reads CASSLSGGRETQYF. CDR3 nucleotide sequence: TGCGCCAGCAGCTTGTCAGGAGGGAGGGAGACCCAGTACTTC.